What follows are 23 T cell receptor beta chains derived from one specimen sequenced in a study of CD4+ T cells in melanoma. Assay: immunoSEQ multiplex PCR; the TCRdb copy retains only in-frame clones and omits some. The profile shows 120,000 to 150,000 clones, about nine tenths of them singletons. These receptors all stem from a human donor with melanoma.

The rearrangement uses TRBV5-6 and TRBJ2-5, with 10 positions matching TRBD2. Trimming at V came to 0 bases and at J to 5 bases, leaving 10 bases not matched to a gene. CDR3 length: 17 amino acids. Germline V gives CDR1 SGHDT, CDR2 YYEEEE. The CDR3 region is CASSLGRSGGAGETQYF. Here the CDR3 DNA reads TGTGCCAGCAGCTTGGGGAGGAGCGGGGGGGCCGGGGAGACCCAGTACTTC.

The chain is built from TRBV9 and TRBJ1-6; maybe TRBD1 (5 bases). Germline lookup yields CDR1 SGDLS and CDR2 YYNGEE. The V gene lost 3 bases and the J gene lost 7 bases, with 11 bases spanning the gap. This CDR3 has 14 amino acids. CDR3 nucleotides: TGTGCCAGCAGCGCCAGGGCCCCAAATTCACCCCTCCACTTT. Its protein product is CASSARAPNSPLHF.

The rearrangement uses TRBV30 and TRBJ2-3; the D gene is possibly TRBD1 (6 bases). Germline V gene data show CDR1 as GTSNPN and CDR2 as SVGIG (reference sequence). This CDR3 comprises 13 residues. V gave up 7 bases and J gave up 3 bases, with 14 bases separating them. CDR3 amino acids: CALAWGQTDTQYF. Here the CDR3 DNA reads TGTGCCTTGGCCTGGGGGCAGACAGATACGCAGTATTTT.

The chain combines TRBV2 with TRBJ1-3; no reliable D call. The germline V gene has CDR1 SNHLY and CDR2 FYNNEI. The CDR3 totals 16 residues. Trimming removed 0 bases from V and 4 bases from J, with 13 bases in between. As DNA, the CDR3 is TGTGCCAGCAGTGAAGCCGGCGGAGGGCCCGGAAACACCATATATTTT. Its translation: CASSEAGGGPGNTIYF. Full variable domain (remainder filled in from reference TRBV2 and TRBJ1-3): EPEVTQTPSHQVTQMGQEVILRCVPISNHLYFYWYRQILGQKVEFLVSFYNNEISEKSEIFDDQFSVERPDGSNFTLKIRSTKLEDSAMYFCASSEAGGGPGNTIYFGEGSWLTVV.

The chain carries TRBV6-1 and TRBJ1-3, with TRBD1 as a possible D gene (6 bases). Germline V CDR1 and CDR2: MNHNS, SASEGT. CDR3 size: 12 residues. V was trimmed by 5 bases and J by 9 bases, leaving 11 bases between them. In nucleotides, the CDR3 is TGTGCCAGCAGTTTACAGGGCCCCACCATATATTTT. It yields the protein CASSLQGPTIYF.

This sequence joins TRBV7-2 and TRBJ1-2, with D tentatively TRBD1 (5 bases). V shed 5 bases and J shed 7 bases, with 20 bases lying between them. CDR1 and CDR2 (germline): SGHTA, FQGNSA. The CDR3 contains 15 residues. The CDR3 region is CASSDLGKGSGGYTF. The CDR3 DNA is TGTGCCAGCAGCGACCTAGGGAAGGGGTCGGGTGGCTACACCTTC.

The J gene is TRBJ1-1, the V gene TRBV2, with D uncertain. The CDR3 contains 12 residues. Germline V lookup: CDR1 SNHLY, CDR2 FYNNEI. Trimming took 8 bases from V and 0 from J, leaving 7 bases between them. CDR3 residues: CASAVLNTEAFF. CDR3 sequence (DNA): TGTGCCAGCGCCGTGCTGAACACTGAAGCTTTCTTT.

The genes are TRBV18 and TRBJ2-5; D remains ambiguous. Trimming removed 2 bases at V and 5 bases at J, with 12 bases between. The CDR3 extends over 14 amino acids. Per the germline V gene, CDR1 is KGHSH and CDR2 is LQKENI. CDR3 coding DNA: TGTGCCAGCTCACCAAGGAATGCGTTTGAGACCCAGTACTTC. This gives the protein CASSPRNAFETQYF.

The rearrangement links TRBV10-2 to TRBJ2-3; 13 nucleotides agree with TRBD2. Germline lookup yields CDR1 WSHSY and CDR2 SAAADI. V was clipped by 6 bases and J by 8 bases; unmatched bases: 8. This CDR3 contains 15 residues. The CDR3 reads CASSTGLAGSGTQYF. CDR3 sequence (DNA): TGCGCCAGCAGCACGGGACTAGCGGGGTCCGGTACGCAGTATTTT.

The chain recombines TRBV5-1 with TRBJ1-1; D is perhaps TRBD1 (6 bases). The length of the CDR3 is 15 residues. V gave up 5 bases and J gave up 7 bases, with 21 bases separating them. CDR1 SGHRS and CDR2 YFSETQ come from the germline V gene. For the CDR3, the DNA is TGCGCCAGCAGATTGCAGACAGGTCCCCTCTATGAAGCTTTCTTT. The encoded protein is CASRLQTGPLYEAFF.

The CDR3 region has the DNA TGTGCCAGCAGCTACGAAGGGGGGAGCTCCTACGAGCAGTACTTC. It specifies CASSYEGGSSYEQYF. The chain combines TRBV2 with TRBJ2-7, with D perhaps matching TRBD1 or TRBD2 (6 bases each). V was clipped by 6 bases and J by 0 bases, with 15 bases between them. The V gene's germline CDR1 is SNHLY and CDR2 FYNNEI. The CDR3 consists of 15 residues. The whole variable domain, remainder taken from reference TRBV2 and TRBJ2-7, is EPEVTQTPSHQVTQMGQEVILRCVPISNHLYFYWYRQILGQKVEFLVSFYNNEISEKSEIFDDQFSVERPDGSNFTLKIRSTKLEDSAMYFCASSYEGGSSYEQYFGPGTRLTVT.

The J gene is TRBJ1-1, the V gene TRBV7-9; D unclear. The V gene's germline CDR1 is SEHNR and CDR2 FQNEAQ (reference sequence). There are 13 residues in the CDR3. V was shortened by 1 base and J by 5 bases, with 8 bases between the two germline ends. The DNA for the CDR3 is TGTGCCAGCAGCTTAGAGGACGGGACTGAAGCTTTCTTT. Encoded protein: CASSLEDGTEAFF.

V gene TRBV7-3 combines with J gene TRBJ2-1; TRBD2 matches at 8 bases. The length of the CDR3 is 15 residues. Trimming at V came to 5 bases and at J to 6 bases, leaving 9 bases not matched to a gene. Germline V lookup: CDR1 SGHTA, CDR2 FQGTGA. The CDR3 loop reads CASSPTPGLVNEQFF. The DNA for the CDR3 is TGTGCCAGCAGCCCGACACCGGGACTAGTCAATGAGCAGTTCTTC.

The chain links TRBV30 to TRBJ2-5; D is possibly TRBD2 (5 bases). CDR1 is GTSNPN, CDR2 SVGIG, per germline (reference sequence). Trimming pared 2 bases from V and 7 bases from J, leaving 17 bases between. The CDR3 contains 14 residues. CDR3 sequence: CAWSLTGREGTQYF. In DNA form, the CDR3 reads TGTGCCTGGAGTCTTACCGGACGGGAAGGGACCCAGTACTTC.

The rearrangement uses TRBV6-1 and TRBJ1-4; D remains unclear. The CDR3 runs to 13 residues. The ends were cut back, 3 bases at V and 14 bases at J, with 16 bases in the middle. Per germline, CDR1 MNHNS and CDR2 SASEGT. The CDR3: CASSDLAGLSLFF. The DNA for the CDR3 is TGTGCCAGCAGTGACCTGGCTGGGCTCTCGCTGTTTTTT.

The chain combines TRBV4-1 with TRBJ1-1, with 9 bases matching TRBD1. CDR1 and CDR2 from the germline V gene are MGHRA and YSYEKL. The trim removed 3 bases at V and 1 base at J, leaving 6 bases unmatched. CDR3 size: 16 residues. The CDR3 spells CASSHPTGGGNTEAFF. The CDR3 coding sequence is TGCGCCAGCAGCCATCCCACAGGGGGCGGGAACACTGAAGCTTTCTTT.

The sample holds a few counts of this clone. The J gene is TRBJ2-2, the V gene TRBV5-4, with D perhaps matching TRBD1 or TRBD2 (5 bases each). Germline lookup yields CDR1 SGHNT and CDR2 YYREEE (reference sequence). The CDR3 extends over 15 amino acids. Trimming stripped 3 bases from V and 4 bases from J, with 13 bases between. As DNA, the CDR3 is TGTGCCAGCAGCTCACCGGGACGATCCACCGGGGAGCTGTTTTTT. Translation: CASSSPGRSTGELFF.

J is TRBJ1-5 and V is TRBV7-8; D unclear. Trimming took 5 bases from V and 0 from J, leaving 8 bases between them. Germline CDR1 and CDR2: SGHVS and FQNEAQ. The CDR3 spans 14 residues. The CDR3 bases are TGTGCCAGCAGCATACGAGCTAGCAATCAGCCCCAGCATTTT. Translated: CASSIRASNQPQHF. Variable domain in full (rest from reference TRBV7-8 and TRBJ1-5): GAGVSQSPRYKVAKRGQDVALRCDPISGHVSLFWYQQALGQGPEFLTYFQNEAQLDKSGLPSDRFFAERPEGSVSTLKIQRTQQEDSAVYLCASSIRASNQPQHFGDGTRLSIL.

This chain links TRBV2 with TRBJ1-4, with D perhaps TRBD1 (5 bases). V was pared by 11 bases and J by 2 bases, with 15 bases between. The CDR3 totals 14 residues. Germline V lookup: CDR1 SNHLY, CDR2 FYNNEI. The CDR3 DNA reads as TGTGCCGGGAACCGGCAGGGCACTAATGAAAAACTGTTTTTT. This translates into CAGNRQGTNEKLFF.

The rearrangement uses TRBV4-1 and TRBJ1-2; D possibly corresponds to TRBD1 (6 bases). The CDR3 spans 14 residues. The V gene lost 4 bases and the J gene lost 2 bases, with 11 bases spanning the gap. The germline gives CDR1 MGHRA, CDR2 YSYEKL. This CDR3 reads CASSRPGANYGYTF. CDR3 in DNA: TGCGCCAGCAGCCGGCCAGGGGCAAACTATGGCTACACCTTC.

The chain links TRBV14 to TRBJ2-6; D ambiguous. The ends were cut back, 0 bases at V and 0 bases at J, with 18 bases in the middle. This CDR3 comprises 20 residues. Germline lookup yields CDR1 SGHDN and CDR2 FVKESK. This CDR3 reads CASSQDYGPARYSGANVLTF. The CDR3 DNA sequence: TGTGCCAGCAGCCAAGATTATGGGCCGGCCCGCTACTCTGGGGCCAACGTCCTGACTTTC.

V is TRBV12-5 and J is TRBJ1-3, with TRBD1 matching 7 bases. The CDR3 is 14 residues long. Per the germline V gene, CDR1 is LGHNT and CDR2 is FRNRAP. V lost 9 bases to trimming and J lost 0 bases; unmatched junction nucleotides: 5. CDR3 bases: TGTGCTAGCCGGGACAGCCTCTCTGGAAACACCATATATTTT. As protein: CASRDSLSGNTIYF.

The V gene is TRBV6-5, the J gene TRBJ1-2; perhaps TRBD1 as D (5 bases). Germline CDR1 reads MNHEY; CDR2 reads SVGAGI. This CDR3 contains 12 residues. V was trimmed by 8 bases and J by 1 base, leaving 8 bases between them. CDR3 bases: TGTGCCAGCCGCCAGGGTAACTATGGCTACACCTTC. Protein sequence: CASRQGNYGYTF.